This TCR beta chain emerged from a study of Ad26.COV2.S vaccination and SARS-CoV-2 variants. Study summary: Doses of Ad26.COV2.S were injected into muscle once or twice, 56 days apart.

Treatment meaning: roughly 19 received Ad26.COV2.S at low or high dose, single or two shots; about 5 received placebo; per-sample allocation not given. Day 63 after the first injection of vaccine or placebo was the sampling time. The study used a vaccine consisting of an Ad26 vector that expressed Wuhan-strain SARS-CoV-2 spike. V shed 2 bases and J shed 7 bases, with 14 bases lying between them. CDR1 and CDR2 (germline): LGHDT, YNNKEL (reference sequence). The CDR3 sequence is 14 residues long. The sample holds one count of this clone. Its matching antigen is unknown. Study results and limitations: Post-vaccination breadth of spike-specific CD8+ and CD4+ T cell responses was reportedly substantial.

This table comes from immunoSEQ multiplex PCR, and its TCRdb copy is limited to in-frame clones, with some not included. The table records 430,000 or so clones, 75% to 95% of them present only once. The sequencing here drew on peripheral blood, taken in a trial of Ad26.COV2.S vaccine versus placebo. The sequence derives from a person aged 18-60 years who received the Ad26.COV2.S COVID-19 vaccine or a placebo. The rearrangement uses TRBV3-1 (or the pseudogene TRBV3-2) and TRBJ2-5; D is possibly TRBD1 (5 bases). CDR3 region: CASSQTRRVRTQYF. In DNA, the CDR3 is TGTGCCAGCAGCCAAACGCGCAGGGTCCGGACCCAGTACTTC.